Listed below are T cell receptor beta chains from one sample, sequenced in a study of OX40 agonist ivuxolimab in advanced cancers. The assay was immunoSEQ multiplex PCR, and TCRdb's table has in-frame clones only and misses some. The sample records tens of thousands of clones, roughly 80% being singletons. This material consisted of CD4+ or CD8+ T cells sorted from blood, taken in a trial of the OX40 agonist ivuxolimab. The receptors derive from an adult with an advanced solid tumor such as melanoma, head and neck, liver or kidney cancer. CDR3s include the opening cysteine and the closing phenylalanine or tryptophan. D genes are given only for firm matches. Clone size is not always given. Where it is, it says once, few, many or a class for expanded clones.

TRBJ2-7	TRBD2	TRBV7-3	once	TGTGCCAGCAGCCCTCTAGCGGGTCCGACCTACGAGCAGTACTTC	CASSPLAGPTYEQYF
TRBJ2-3	NA	TRBV5-1	NA	TGCGCCAGCAGCTTGGACAGGGTATCGACAGATACGCAGTATTTT	CASSLDRVSTDTQYF
TRBJ2-3	NA	TRBV7-9	NA	TGTGCCAGCAGCTCGGACAAGCCAGATACGCAGTATTTT	CASSSDKPDTQYF
TRBJ1-6	NA	TRBV18	few	TGTGCCAGTTCCAGGGCGAGCTCCTATAATTCACCCCTCCACTTT	CASSRASSYNSPLHF
TRBJ2-2	TRBD2	TRBV10-3	NA	TGTGCCATCAGGGGTACTAGCGGGAGGGAGACCGGGGAGCTGTTTTTT	CAIRGTSGRETGELFF
TRBJ1-2	TRBD1	TRBV18	NA	TGTGCCAGCTCACCACGACGACAGGGTTGGGATGGCTACACCTTC	CASSPRRQGWDGYTF
TRBJ1-6	NA	TRBV6-6	NA	TGTGCCAGCAGGGGGACGGAAAATTCACCCCTCCACTTT	CASRGTENSPLHF
TRBJ2-7	NA	TRBV5-5	NA	TGTGCCAGCAGCTACACGGTGACCGAGCAGTACTTC	CASSYTVTEQYF
TRBJ2-2	NA	TRBV5-5	NA	TGTGCCAGCAGTCTACGACTAGACGCGAACACCGGGGAGCTGTTTTTT	CASSLRLDANTGELFF
TRBJ1-5	NA	TRBV15	once	TGTGCCACCAGCACCGGGGGGGGGTTAGGCAATCAGCCCCAGCATTTT	CATSTGGGLGNQPQHF
TRBJ1-2	NA	TRBV7-3	NA	TGTGCCAGCAGCTTAGTGGGGGAAGGCGGCTACACCTTC	CASSLVGEGGYTF
TRBJ2-5	NA	TRBV6-1	NA	TGTGCCAACAGTTGGGGGGACAGAGACCAAGAGACCCAGTACTTC	CANSWGDRDQETQYF
TRBJ2-7	NA	TRBV28	NA	TGTGCCAGCAGTTTAAGGGCGCAGGTTAGCGAGCAGTACTTC	CASSLRAQVSEQYF
TRBJ2-2	NA	TRBV21-1	NA	TGTGCCAGCAGCAAGCCTCCTAGCGCCGGGGAGCTGTTTTTT	CASSKPPSAGELFF
TRBJ2-7	NA	TRBV5-3	NA	TGTGCCAGAAGCTCCCCGGACGGGCCCTACGAGCAGTACTTC	CARSSPDGPYEQYF
TRBJ2-1	NA	TRBV5-6	NA	TGTGCCAGCAGGCTCGGACCACCCTACAATGAGCAGTTCTTC	CASRLGPPYNEQFF
TRBJ1-6	NA	TRBV5-6	NA	TGTGCCAGCAGCTCGCTGGGCCTTAATAATTCACCCCTCCACTTT	CASSSLGLNNSPLHF
TRBJ2-1	TRBD1	TRBV2	once	TGTGCCAGCAGTACCTCCGGGACAGGGGGCGGGAATGAGCAGTTCTTC	CASSTSGTGGGNEQFF
TRBJ1-1	NA	TRBV18	NA	TGTGCCAGCTCACCAAGCGGGCGGGGTGACACTGAAGCTTTCTTT	CASSPSGRGDTEAFF
TRBJ2-2	TRBD1	TRBV10-2	NA	TGCGCCAGCAGTAATCTAGGGGGCAGCACCGGGGAGCTGTTTTTT	CASSNLGGSTGELFF
TRBJ2-2	NA	TRBV10-3	once	TGTGCCATCAGTGACACAGGGAGAGAGCTGTTTTTT	CAISDTGRELFF